What follows are 9 T cell receptor beta chains derived from one specimen sequenced in a study of vaccination effects on CD4 cells after COVID-19. These TCRs are of unknown antigen specificity. The table came from immunoSEQ multiplex PCR; TCRdb's copy has only in-frame clones and leaves some out. The top ten clones hold about 10% of a sample with under 80,000 clones, roughly 79% of them seen once. Using viral peptide pools, the ViraFEST assay grew out antigen-specific CD4+ T cells prior to sequencing. The culture ran for 10 days before CD4+ T cells were isolated. Vaccine recipients, nucleocapsid antibody negative, had no prior SARS-CoV-2 infection. Material: CD4+ T cells from PBMCs cultured with SARS-CoV-2 spike peptides, obtained before COVID-19 vaccination. The receptor set was obtained from a human donor who received a COVID-19 vaccine.

The J gene is TRBJ2-4, the V gene TRBV9; the D is unclear. Trimming removed 1 base from V and 4 bases from J, with 12 bases in between. CDR1 SGDLS and CDR2 YYNGEE come from the germline V gene. The CDR3 sequence is 15 residues long. This CDR3 reads CASSVSFQTKNIQYF. DNA of the CDR3: TGTGCCAGCAGCGTATCCTTCCAGACGAAAAACATTCAGTACTTC.

The J gene is TRBJ2-3, the V gene TRBV19; 10 bases agree with TRBD2. Trimming removed 7 bases from V and 3 bases from J; junction bases left unmatched: 7. Germline V CDR1 and CDR2: LNHDA, SQIVND (reference sequence). The CDR3 loop spans 15 amino acids. For the CDR3, the DNA is TGTGCCAGTACCCCCACTAGCGGGGCTACAGATACGCAGTATTTT. Translation: CASTPTSGATDTQYF. Filled out from reference TRBV19 and TRBJ2-3, the complete variable domain reads DGGITQSPKYLFRKEGQNVTLSCEQNLNHDAMYWYRQDPGQGLRLIYYSQIVNDFQKGDIAEGYSVSREKKESFPLTVTSAQKNPTAFYLCASTPTSGATDTQYFGPGTRLTVL.

The V gene is TRBV11-2, the J gene TRBJ1-6, with 7 bases lining up with TRBD1. This CDR3 is 13 amino acids long. With 5 bases clipped from V and 9 bases from J, the junction kept 4 bases outside the gene matches. Germline V lookup: CDR1 SGHAT, CDR2 FQNNGV. CDR3 sequence (DNA): TGTGCCAGCAGCACAGGGGTCGGTTCACCCCTCCACTTT. Encoded protein: CASSTGVGSPLHF.

The V and J genes are TRBV5-1 and TRBJ1-2, with 10 bases identical to TRBD1. J gave up 4 bases and V 3 bases, and 3 bases lay outside the gene matches. CDR3 size: 14 residues. Looked up from germline, CDR1 is SGHRS and CDR2 is YFSETQ. CDR3 coding DNA: TGCGCCAGCAGCTCGGGACAGGGGAGCTATGGCTACACCTTC. The encoded protein is CASSSGQGSYGYTF. Combining the CDR3 with reference TRBV5-1 and TRBJ1-2 gives the whole variable domain KAGVTQTPRYLIKTRGQQVTLSCSPISGHRSVSWYQQTPGQGLQFLFEYFSETQRNKGNFPGRFSGRQFSNSRSEMNVSTLELGDSALYLCASSSGQGSYGYTFGSGTRLTVV.

This chain links TRBV9 with TRBJ2-1; D may be TRBD1 (5 bases). Trimming removed 0 bases from V and 1 base from J, with 11 bases in between. There are 16 residues in the CDR3. Per germline, CDR1 SGDLS and CDR2 YYNGEE. CDR3 nucleotide sequence: TGTGCCAGCAGCGTAGCTGAAGGGGCGTCCTACAATGAGCAGTTCTTC. Its protein is CASSVAEGASYNEQFF. Complete variable domain (other parts from reference TRBV9 and TRBJ2-1): DSGVTQTPKHLITATGQRVTLRCSPRSGDLSVYWYQQSLDQGLQFLIQYYNGEERAKGNILERFSAQQFPDLHSELNLSSLELGDSALYFCASSVAEGASYNEQFFGPGTRLTVL.

The chain combines TRBV6-1 with TRBJ1-3; D is perhaps TRBD1 (5 bases). Germline assignment: CDR1 MNHNS and CDR2 SASEGT. The CDR3 runs 16 residues. V was shortened by 4 bases and J by 2 bases, with 15 bases between the two germline ends. The CDR3 DNA sequence: TGTGCCAGCAGTGCAGGGTCCTCCAGCGCTGGAAACACCATATATTTT. Encoded protein: CASSAGSSSAGNTIYF.

V gene TRBV19 combines with J gene TRBJ1-2, with D possibly TRBD1 on 5 matching bases. Germline assignment: CDR1 LNHDA and CDR2 SQIVND (reference sequence). With 3 bases removed from V and 2 bases from J, the gap between germline ends came to 19 bases. This CDR3 spans 17 amino acids. The CDR3: CASSILSSGAGNYGYTF. The CDR3 DNA sequence: TGTGCCAGTAGTATCTTATCGTCCGGGGCTGGGAACTATGGCTACACCTTC.

The chain employs TRBV10-3 and TRBJ2-3, with TRBD1 as a possible D gene (6 bases). This CDR3 spans 14 amino acids. The V end was cut by 6 bases, the J end by 5 bases, with 15 bases between. Germline V gene data show CDR1 as ENHRY and CDR2 as SYGVKD. The CDR3 spells CAIRDDRLGDTQYF. The CDR3, as DNA: TGTGCCATCAGAGACGACAGGCTGGGAGATACGCAGTATTTT.

This clone was seen more than once but under ten times. The chain couples TRBV28 to TRBJ1-1; 9 nucleotides line up with TRBD1. CDR1 is MDHEN and CDR2 is SYDVKM in the germline V gene. Trimming at V came to 8 bases and at J to 4 bases, leaving 8 bases not matched to a gene. The CDR3 runs to 14 residues. CDR3 nucleotide sequence: TGTGCCAGCCGGGACAGGGAGTATAGCACTGAAGCTTTCTTT. The encoded protein is CASRDREYSTEAFF.